This TCR beta chain was identified in a study of blood T cell repertoires in COVID-19. Study information: In each case, the material was cDNA or gDNA derived from T cells, B-cell-depleted T cells, or PBMCs.

Clones were sequenced by immunoSEQ multiplex PCR, and TCRdb holds only the in-frame ones, with some missing. Of hundreds of thousands of clones listed, around 83% are singletons. The CDR3 runs 16 residues. V lost 0 bases to trimming and J lost 7 bases; unmatched junction nucleotides: 3. The germline V gene has CDR1 LGHNT and CDR2 FRNRAP. The chain combines TRBV12-5 with TRBJ2-1; 13 bases are shared with TRBD2. The source of this sequence is a man older than 75 with acute or convalescent COVID-19. The sequencing sample was made of peripheral blood. Here the CDR3 reads CASGLVLAGGQNEQFF. The CDR3 DNA reads as TGTGCTAGTGGTTTGGTACTAGCGGGGGGGCAAAATGAGCAGTTCTTC.